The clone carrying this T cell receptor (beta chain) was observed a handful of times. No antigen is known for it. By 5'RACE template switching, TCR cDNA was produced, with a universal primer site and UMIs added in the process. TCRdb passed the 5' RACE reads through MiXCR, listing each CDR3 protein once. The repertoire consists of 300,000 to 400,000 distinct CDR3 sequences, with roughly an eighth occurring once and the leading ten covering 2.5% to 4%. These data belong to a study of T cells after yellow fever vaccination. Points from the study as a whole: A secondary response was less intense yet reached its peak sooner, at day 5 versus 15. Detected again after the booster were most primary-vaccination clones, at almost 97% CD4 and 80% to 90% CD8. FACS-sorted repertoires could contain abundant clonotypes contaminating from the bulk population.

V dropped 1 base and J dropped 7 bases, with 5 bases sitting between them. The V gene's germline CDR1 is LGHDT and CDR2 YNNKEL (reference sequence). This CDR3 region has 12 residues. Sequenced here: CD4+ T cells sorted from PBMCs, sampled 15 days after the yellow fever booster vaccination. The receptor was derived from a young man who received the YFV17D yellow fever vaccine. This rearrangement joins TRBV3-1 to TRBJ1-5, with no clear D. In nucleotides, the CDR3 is TGTGCCAGCAGCCAAGGAACCCAGCCCCAGCATTTT. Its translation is CASSQGTQPQHF.